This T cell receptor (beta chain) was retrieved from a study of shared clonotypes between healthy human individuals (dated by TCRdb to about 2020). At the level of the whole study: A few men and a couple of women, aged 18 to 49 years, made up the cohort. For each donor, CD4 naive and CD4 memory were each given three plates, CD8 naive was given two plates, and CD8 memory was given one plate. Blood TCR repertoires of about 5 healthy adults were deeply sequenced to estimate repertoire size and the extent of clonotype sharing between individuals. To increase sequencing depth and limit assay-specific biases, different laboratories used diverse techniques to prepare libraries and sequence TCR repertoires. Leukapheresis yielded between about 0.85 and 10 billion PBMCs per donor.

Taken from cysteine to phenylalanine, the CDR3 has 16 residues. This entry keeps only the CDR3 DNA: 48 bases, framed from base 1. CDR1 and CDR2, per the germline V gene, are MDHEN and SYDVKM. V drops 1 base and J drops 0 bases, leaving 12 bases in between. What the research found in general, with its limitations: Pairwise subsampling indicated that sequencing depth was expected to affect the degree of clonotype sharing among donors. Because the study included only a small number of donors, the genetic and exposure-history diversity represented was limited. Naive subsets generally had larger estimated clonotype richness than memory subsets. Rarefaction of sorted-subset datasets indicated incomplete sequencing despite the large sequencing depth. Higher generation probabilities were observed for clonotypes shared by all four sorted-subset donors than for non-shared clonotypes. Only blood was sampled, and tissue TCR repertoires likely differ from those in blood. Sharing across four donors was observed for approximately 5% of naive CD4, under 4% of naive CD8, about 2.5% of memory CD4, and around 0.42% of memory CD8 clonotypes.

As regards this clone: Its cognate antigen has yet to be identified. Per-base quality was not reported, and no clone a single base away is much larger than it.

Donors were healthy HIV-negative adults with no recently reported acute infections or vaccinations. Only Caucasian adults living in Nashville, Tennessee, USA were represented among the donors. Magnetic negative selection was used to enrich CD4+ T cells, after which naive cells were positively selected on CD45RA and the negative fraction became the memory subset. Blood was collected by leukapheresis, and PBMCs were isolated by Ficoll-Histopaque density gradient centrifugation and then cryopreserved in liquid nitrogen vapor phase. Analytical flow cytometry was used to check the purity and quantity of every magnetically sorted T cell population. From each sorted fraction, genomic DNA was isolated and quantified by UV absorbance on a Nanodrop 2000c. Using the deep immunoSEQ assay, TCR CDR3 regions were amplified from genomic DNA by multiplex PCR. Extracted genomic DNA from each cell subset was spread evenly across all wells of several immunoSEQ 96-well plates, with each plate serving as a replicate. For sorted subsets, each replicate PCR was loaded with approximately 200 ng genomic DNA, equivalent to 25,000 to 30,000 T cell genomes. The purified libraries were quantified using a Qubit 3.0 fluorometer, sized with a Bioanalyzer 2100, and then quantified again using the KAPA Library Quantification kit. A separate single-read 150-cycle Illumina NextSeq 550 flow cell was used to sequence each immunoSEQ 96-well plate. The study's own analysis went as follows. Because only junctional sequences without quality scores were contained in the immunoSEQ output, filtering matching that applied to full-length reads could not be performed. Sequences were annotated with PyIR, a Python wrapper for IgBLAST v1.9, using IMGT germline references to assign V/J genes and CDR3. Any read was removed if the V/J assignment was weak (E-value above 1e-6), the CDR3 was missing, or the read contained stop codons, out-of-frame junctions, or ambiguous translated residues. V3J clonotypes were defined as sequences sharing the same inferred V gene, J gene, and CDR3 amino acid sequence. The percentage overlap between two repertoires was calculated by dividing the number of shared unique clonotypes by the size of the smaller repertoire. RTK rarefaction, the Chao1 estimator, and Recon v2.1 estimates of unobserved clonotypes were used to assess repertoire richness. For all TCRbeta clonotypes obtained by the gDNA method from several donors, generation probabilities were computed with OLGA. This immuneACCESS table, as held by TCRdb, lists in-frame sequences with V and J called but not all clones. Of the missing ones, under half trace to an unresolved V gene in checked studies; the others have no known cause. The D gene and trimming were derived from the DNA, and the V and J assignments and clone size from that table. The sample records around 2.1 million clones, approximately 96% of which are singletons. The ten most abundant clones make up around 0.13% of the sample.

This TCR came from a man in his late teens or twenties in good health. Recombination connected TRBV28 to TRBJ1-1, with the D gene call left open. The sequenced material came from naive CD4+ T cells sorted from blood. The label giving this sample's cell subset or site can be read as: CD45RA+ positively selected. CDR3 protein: CASSLYPDIMNTEAFF. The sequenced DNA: TGTGCCAGCAGTTTATACCCAGATATTATGAACACTGAAGCTTTCTTT.